This paragraph covers one T cell receptor beta chain sequence. The antigen remains undetermined. TCR beta CDR3 region amplification was performed from RNA transcripts. HTBI primers were the set used in a first-round RT-PCR of the TCR CDR3. MiXCR was run by TCRdb on the multiplex PCR reads, yielding one entry per CDR3 protein. The sample consists of under 700,000 distinct CDR3 sequences, around 42% of them appearing once. No ophthalmopathy progression within 18 months constituted stable Graves' hyperthyroidism. The study enrolled patients aged 18 to 65 with newly diagnosed hyperthyroidism of under 2 months' duration. Researchers barred patients who had uncontrolled infection, other autoimmune disease, pregnancy or lactation. This entry is derived from a study of T cells in Graves' hyperthyroidism and ophthalmopathy. Whole-study results and caveats: Onset of ophthalmopathy came a median approximately 6.8 months after the model predicted it.

The source of this sequence is a woman younger than 30 with Graves' hyperthyroidism. The sequencing sample was made of peripheral blood or thyroid tissue (not recorded which).

CDR3 loop: CASSPQTGAGETQYF. CDR3 coding DNA: TGTGCCAGCAGCCCCCAGACAGGGGCTGGAGAGACCCAGTACTTC. The V call is TRBV7-2, the J call TRBJ2-5, with 8 bases aligning to TRBD1. Trimming at V came to 5 bases and at J to 4 bases, leaving 9 bases not matched to a gene. From germline, CDR1 is SGHTA and CDR2 FQGNSA. The CDR3 is 15 amino acids.